This T cell receptor (beta chain) was captured in a study of T cell responses to AZD1222 COVID-19 vaccine. Generated by immunoSEQ multiplex PCR, the TCRdb table keeps only in-frame clones and is missing some. The sample holds some 150,000 clones, 75% to 90% seen once. Trimming took 2 bases from V and 2 from J, leaving 15 bases between them. Germline V gene lookup returns CDR1 SEHNR and CDR2 FQNEAQ (reference sequence). The CDR3 covers 16 residues. The rearrangement uses TRBV7-9 and TRBJ1-2; D gene unclear. Source: peripheral blood, taken on day 0 of MenACWY control vaccination. This clonotype was sampled from an adult in good health. In DNA, the CDR3 is TGTGCCAGCAGCTTACTACCGGATTCGATCAACTATGGCTACACCTTC. This encodes CASSLLPDSINYGYTF.